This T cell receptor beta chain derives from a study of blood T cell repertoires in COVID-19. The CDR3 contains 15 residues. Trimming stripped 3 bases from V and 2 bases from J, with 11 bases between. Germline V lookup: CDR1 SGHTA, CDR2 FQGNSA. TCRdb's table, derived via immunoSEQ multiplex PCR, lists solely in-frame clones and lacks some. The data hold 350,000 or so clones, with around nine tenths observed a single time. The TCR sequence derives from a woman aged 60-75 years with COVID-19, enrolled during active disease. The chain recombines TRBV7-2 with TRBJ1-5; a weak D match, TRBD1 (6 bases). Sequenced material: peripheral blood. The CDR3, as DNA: TGTGCCAGCAGCTTCCAGGGGTCAGGCAATCAGCCCCAGCATTTT. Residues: CASSFQGSGNQPQHF.